The sequence of this T cell receptor (beta chain) was determined in a study of PD-L1 blockade in urothelial cancer. Study context: Analyses were performed on blood at 3 weeks after treatment start (the second dose) and at 6 weeks. Specimens of blood held a median count of approximately 150,000 T cells.

The time point denotes: peripheral blood 6 weeks after treatment start. Every PCR received spiked-in synthetic TCR analog templates. Produced via immunoSEQ multiplex PCR; TCRdb's table is partial and in-frame only. The sample holds about 48,000 clones, approximately 81% seen once. The CDR3 is 12 residues long. V gave up 3 bases and J gave up 3 bases, with 5 bases separating them. CDR1 is MDHEN and CDR2 is SYDVKM in the germline V gene. The sample in question was PBMCs, obtained around atezolizumab (anti-PD-L1) treatment. The J gene is TRBJ1-1, the V gene TRBV28; D not resolved. This TCR was recovered from a man in his 70s with urothelial cancer. The CDR3 here is CASSFSDTEAFF. The DNA of the CDR3 is TGTGCCAGCAGTTTTTCCGACACTGAAGCTTTCTTT.